The clone carrying this TCR beta chain was detected only a few times. Its cognate antigen is unknown. Since a much larger clone is just one base distant, this may be a read error. The sample comes from a study of T cells in Graves' hyperthyroidism and ophthalmopathy. Study-wide background: Peripheral blood sampling occurred at initial diagnosis, before any treatment. Study-wide points: For ophthalmopathy, model prediction preceded onset by a median about 6 months. Blood also contained most expanded thyroid clonotypes above 0.001.

CDR1 and CDR2 (germline): MDHEN, SYDVKM. The germline V and J ends were trimmed by 3 bases and 0 bases, with 2 bases remaining between them. This CDR3 spans 12 amino acids. From RNA transcripts, TCR beta CDR3 regions were amplified. First-round RT-PCR targeting the TCR CDR3 was performed with the HTBI primer set. MiXCR, applied by TCRdb to the multiplex PCR reads, yields one record per CDR3 protein. Among under 450,000 distinct CDR3 sequences listed, approximately 13% were seen once. The patients, who ranged from 18 to 65 in age, presented with newly diagnosed hyperthyroidism lasting under 2 months. This clonotype was obtained from a man aged 25 to 40 with Graves' hyperthyroidism that later progressed to Graves' ophthalmopathy. The gene calls are TRBV28 and TRBJ1-2; unclear D gene. Sample: blood. DNA of the CDR3: TGTGCCAGCAGTTTTCCTAACTATGGCTACACCTTC. It yields the protein CASSFPNYGYTF.